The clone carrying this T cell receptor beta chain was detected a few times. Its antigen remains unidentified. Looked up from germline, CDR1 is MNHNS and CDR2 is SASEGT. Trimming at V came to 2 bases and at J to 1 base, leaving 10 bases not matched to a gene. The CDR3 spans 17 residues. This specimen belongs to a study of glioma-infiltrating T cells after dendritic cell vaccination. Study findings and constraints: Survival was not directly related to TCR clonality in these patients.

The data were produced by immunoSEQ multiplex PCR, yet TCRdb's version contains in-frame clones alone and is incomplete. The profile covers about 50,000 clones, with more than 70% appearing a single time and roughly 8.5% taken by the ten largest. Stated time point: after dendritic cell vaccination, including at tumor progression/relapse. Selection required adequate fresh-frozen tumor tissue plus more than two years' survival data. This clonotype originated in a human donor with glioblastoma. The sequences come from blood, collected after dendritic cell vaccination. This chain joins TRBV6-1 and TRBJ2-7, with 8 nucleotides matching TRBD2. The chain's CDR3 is CASSESAAGAISYEQYF. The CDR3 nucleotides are TGTGCCAGCAGTGAATCCGCAGCGGGGGCGATATCCTACGAGCAGTACTTC.